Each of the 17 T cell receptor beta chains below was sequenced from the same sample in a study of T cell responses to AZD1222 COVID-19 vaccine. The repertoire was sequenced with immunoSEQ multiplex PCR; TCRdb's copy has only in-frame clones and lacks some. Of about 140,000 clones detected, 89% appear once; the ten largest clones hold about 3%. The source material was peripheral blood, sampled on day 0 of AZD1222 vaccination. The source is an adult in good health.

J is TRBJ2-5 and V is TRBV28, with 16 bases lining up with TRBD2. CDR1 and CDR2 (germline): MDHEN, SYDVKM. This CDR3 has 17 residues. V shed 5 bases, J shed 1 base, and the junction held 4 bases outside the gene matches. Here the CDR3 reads CASSLGLAGGFQETQYF. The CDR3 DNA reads TGTGCCAGCAGTCTGGGACTAGCGGGAGGGTTCCAAGAGACCCAGTACTTC.

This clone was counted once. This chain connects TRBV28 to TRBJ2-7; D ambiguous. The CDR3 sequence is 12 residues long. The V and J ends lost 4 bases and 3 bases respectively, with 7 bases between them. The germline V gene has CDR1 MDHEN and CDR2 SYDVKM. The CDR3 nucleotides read TGTGCCAGCAGTTCACAACACTACGAGCAGTACTTC. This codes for CASSSQHYEQYF.

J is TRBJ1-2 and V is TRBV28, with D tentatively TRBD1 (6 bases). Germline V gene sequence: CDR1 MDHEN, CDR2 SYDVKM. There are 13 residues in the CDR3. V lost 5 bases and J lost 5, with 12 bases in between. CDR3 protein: CASSPRTAYGYTF. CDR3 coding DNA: TGTGCCAGCAGTCCAAGGACAGCTTATGGCTACACCTTC.

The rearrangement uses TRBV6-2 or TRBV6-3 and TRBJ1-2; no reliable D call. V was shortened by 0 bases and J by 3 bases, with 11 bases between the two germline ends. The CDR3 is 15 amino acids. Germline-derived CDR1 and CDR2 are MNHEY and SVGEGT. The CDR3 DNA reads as TGTGCCAGCAGTTACTCATTCCGGGGTGACTATGGCTACACCTTC. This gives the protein CASSYSFRGDYGYTF.

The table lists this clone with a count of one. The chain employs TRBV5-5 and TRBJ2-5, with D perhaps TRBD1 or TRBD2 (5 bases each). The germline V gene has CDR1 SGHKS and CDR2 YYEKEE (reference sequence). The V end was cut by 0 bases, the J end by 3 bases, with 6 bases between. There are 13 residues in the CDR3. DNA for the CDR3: TGTGCCAGCAGCTTGGGGGGGAAAGAGACCCAGTACTTC. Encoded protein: CASSLGGKETQYF.

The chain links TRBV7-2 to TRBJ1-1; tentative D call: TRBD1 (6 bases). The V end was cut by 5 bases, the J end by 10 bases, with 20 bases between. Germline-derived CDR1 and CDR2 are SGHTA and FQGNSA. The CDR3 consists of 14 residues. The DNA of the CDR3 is TGTGCCAGCAGCCCAGGGACACTCCACATGGGAGCTTTCTTT. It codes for CASSPGTLHMGAFF.

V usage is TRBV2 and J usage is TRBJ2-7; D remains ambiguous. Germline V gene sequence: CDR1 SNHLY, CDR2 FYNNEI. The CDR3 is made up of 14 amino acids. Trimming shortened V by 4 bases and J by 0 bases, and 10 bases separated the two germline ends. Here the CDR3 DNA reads TGTGCCAGCAGTGCACAGCTCAACTCCTACGAGCAGTACTTC. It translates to CASSAQLNSYEQYF.

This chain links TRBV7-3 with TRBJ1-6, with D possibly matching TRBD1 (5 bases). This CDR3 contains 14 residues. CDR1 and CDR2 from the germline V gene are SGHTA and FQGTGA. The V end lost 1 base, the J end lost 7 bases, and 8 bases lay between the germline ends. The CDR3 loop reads CASSLNYRNSPLHF. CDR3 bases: TGTGCCAGCAGCTTAAACTACAGGAATTCACCCCTCCACTTT.

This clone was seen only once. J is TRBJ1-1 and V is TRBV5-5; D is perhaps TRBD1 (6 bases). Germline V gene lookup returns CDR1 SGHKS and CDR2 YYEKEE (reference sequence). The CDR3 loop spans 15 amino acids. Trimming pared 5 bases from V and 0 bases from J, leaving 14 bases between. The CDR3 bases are TGTGCCAGCAGTTACCGCGGGACATTGAACACTGAAGCTTTCTTT. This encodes CASSYRGTLNTEAFF.

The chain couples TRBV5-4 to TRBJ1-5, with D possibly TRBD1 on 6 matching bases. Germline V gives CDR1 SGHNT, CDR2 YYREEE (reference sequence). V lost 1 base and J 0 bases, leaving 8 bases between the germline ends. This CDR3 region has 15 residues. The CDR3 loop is CASSLKGDSNQPQHF. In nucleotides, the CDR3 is TGTGCCAGCAGCTTGAAGGGGGATAGCAATCAGCCCCAGCATTTT.

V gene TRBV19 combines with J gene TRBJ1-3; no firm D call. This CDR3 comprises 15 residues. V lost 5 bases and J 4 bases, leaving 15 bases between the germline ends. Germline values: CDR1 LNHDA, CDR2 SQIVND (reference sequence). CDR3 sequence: CASSATSVWGNTIYF. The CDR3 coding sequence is TGTGCCAGTAGTGCCACCTCTGTGTGGGGAAACACCATATATTTT.

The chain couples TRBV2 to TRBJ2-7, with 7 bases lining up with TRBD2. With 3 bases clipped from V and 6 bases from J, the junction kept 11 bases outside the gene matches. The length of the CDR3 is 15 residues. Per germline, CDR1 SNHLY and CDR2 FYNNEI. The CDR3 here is CASSDMGGRRSEQYF. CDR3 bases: TGTGCCAGCAGTGACATGGGCGGGAGAAGGAGCGAGCAGTACTTC.

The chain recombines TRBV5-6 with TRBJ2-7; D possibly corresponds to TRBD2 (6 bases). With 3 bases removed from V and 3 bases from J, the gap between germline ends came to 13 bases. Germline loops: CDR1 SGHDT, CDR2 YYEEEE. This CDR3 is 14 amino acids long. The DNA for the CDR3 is TGTGCCAGCAGCTGGGGGGACTCCCACTACGAGCAGTACTTC. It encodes CASSWGDSHYEQYF.

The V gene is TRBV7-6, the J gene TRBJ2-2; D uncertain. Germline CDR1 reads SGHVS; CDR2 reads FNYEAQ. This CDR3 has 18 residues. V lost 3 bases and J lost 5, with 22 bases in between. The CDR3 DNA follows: TGTGCCAGCAGCTTCCTGGTACCTTCGGCGACATATACCGGGGAGCTGTTTTTT. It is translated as CASSFLVPSATYTGELFF.

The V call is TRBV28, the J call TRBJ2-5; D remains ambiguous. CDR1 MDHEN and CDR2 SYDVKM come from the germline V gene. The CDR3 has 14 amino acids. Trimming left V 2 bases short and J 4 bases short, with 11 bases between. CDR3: CASSLSGNRETQYF. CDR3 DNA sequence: TGTGCCAGCAGTTTAAGTGGGAATAGAGAGACCCAGTACTTC. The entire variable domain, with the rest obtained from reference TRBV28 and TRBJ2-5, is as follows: DVKVTQSSRYLVKRTGEKVFLECVQDMDHENMFWYRQDPGLGLRLIYFSYDVKMKEKGDIPEGYSVSREKKERFSLILESASTNQTSMYLCASSLSGNRETQYFGPGTRLLVL.

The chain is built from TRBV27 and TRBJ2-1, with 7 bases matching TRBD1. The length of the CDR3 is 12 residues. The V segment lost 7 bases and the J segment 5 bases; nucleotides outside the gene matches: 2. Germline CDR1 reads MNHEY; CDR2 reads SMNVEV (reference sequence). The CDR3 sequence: CASMTGNNEQFF. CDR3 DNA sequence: TGTGCCAGCATGACAGGGAACAATGAGCAGTTCTTC.

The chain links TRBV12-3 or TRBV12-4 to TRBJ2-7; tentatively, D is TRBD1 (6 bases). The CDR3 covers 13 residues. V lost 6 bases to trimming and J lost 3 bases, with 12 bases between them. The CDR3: CASSPDRYYEQYF. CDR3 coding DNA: TGTGCCAGCAGCCCTGACAGGTACTACGAGCAGTACTTC.